This T cell receptor beta chain was observed in a study of shared clonotypes between healthy human individuals. TCRdb's table, derived via immunoSEQ multiplex PCR, lists solely in-frame clones and lacks some. This table has about 960,000 clones, around three quarters appearing once. Between the trimmed V and J ends, which lost 8 bases and 2 bases, there was a span of 16 bases. The CDR3 is 14 residues long. From germline, CDR1 is LNHDA and CDR2 SQIVND (reference sequence). The genes are TRBV19 and TRBJ2-7; perhaps TRBD2 as D (5 bases). The sequence derives from a man aged 18-30 years in good health. Sequences were obtained from memory CD4+ T cells sorted from blood. Specified subset: CD45RA-negative fraction. CDR3 region: CASGPGITPYEQYF. In DNA, the CDR3 is TGTGCCAGTGGACCCGGGATTACCCCCTACGAGCAGTACTTC.